This passage covers 20 T cell receptor beta chains from one sample sequenced in a study of cytomegalovirus exposure and HLA in healthy donors. Both 60 Vbeta primers and 13 Jbeta primers went into the PCR. Some clones are missing from TCRdb's copy, which holds only in-frame ones; the method was immunoSEQ multiplex PCR. The sample holds under 150,000 clones, less than 65% seen once. Material for sequencing was PBMCs. The receptors originated from a man aged 35 to 55 in good health and CMV-seropositive.

This chain links TRBV2 with TRBJ2-4, with D perhaps TRBD1 (6 bases). CDR1 and CDR2 from the germline V gene are SNHLY and FYNNEI. This CDR3 contains 11 residues. Trimming removed 4 bases from V and 13 bases from J, with 11 bases in between. The CDR3 protein is CASSGGQFQYF. In nucleotides, the CDR3 is TGTGCCAGCAGTGGTGGACAGTTCCAGTACTTC.

The chain couples TRBV18 to TRBJ1-1; D might be TRBD1 (6 bases). CDR1 and CDR2 (germline): KGHSH, LQKENI. V shed 5 bases and J shed 0 bases, with 13 bases lying between them. This CDR3 is 15 amino acids long. CDR3 in DNA: TGTGCCAGCTCAGCGACAGGAGTCATGAACACTGAAGCTTTCTTT. This gives the protein CASSATGVMNTEAFF.

This chain uses TRBV7-9 with TRBJ2-1; 13 positions match TRBD2. The V segment lost 5 bases and the J segment 4 bases; nucleotides outside the gene matches: 8. Germline CDR1 reads SEHNR; CDR2 reads FQNEAQ (reference sequence). CDR3 size: 17 residues. CDR3 bases: TGTGCCAGCAGCCCTCGGACTAGCGGGAGCCCATACAATGAGCAGTTCTTC. Translated, it gives CASSPRTSGSPYNEQFF.

The J gene is TRBJ1-1, the V gene TRBV10-3, with D possibly matching TRBD1 (6 bases). Germline lookup yields CDR1 ENHRY and CDR2 SYGVKD. Trimming cost V 8 bases and J 1 base, with 17 bases left between them. The CDR3 consists of 15 residues. DNA of the CDR3: TGTGCCATCGGCGACGGGGGGCGAGGGAACACTGAAGCTTTCTTT. It encodes CAIGDGGRGNTEAFF.

This rearrangement joins TRBV19 to TRBJ2-7, with D unclear. The germline V and J ends were trimmed by 4 bases and 0 bases, with 10 bases remaining between them. The CDR3 sequence is 14 residues long. Looked up from germline, CDR1 is LNHDA and CDR2 is SQIVND (reference sequence). The CDR3 DNA follows: TGTGCCAGTAGTAGCCTCGGAGCCTCCTACGAGCAGTACTTC. This sequence encodes CASSSLGASYEQYF.

CDR3 protein: CASSPRYSSYNEQFF. In DNA form, the CDR3 reads TGTGCCAGCAGCCCTCGATACAGCTCCTACAATGAGCAGTTCTTC. The rearrangement links TRBV9 to TRBJ2-1; D unresolved. Germline loops: CDR1 SGDLS, CDR2 YYNGEE. CDR3 length equals 15 residues. Trimming cost V 4 bases and J 0 bases, with 11 bases left between them.

The chain links TRBV10-3 to TRBJ2-3; 11 positions match TRBD2. This CDR3 comprises 17 residues. Germline V CDR1 and CDR2: ENHRY, SYGVKD. The junction had 11 bases not matched to a gene; V was cut back by 4 bases and J by 5 bases. CDR3 DNA sequence: TGTGCCATCAGTGGAGGGTTAGCGGGAGGGCTGAGAGATACGCAGTATTTT. This translates into CAISGGLAGGLRDTQYF.

The rearrangement joins TRBV4-3 to TRBJ1-5; the D gene is possibly TRBD1 (6 bases). The CDR3 runs 20 residues. Between the trimmed V and J ends, which lost 2 bases and 2 bases, there was a span of 25 bases. Germline V gene sequence: CDR1 LGHNA, CDR2 YSLEER. Written as DNA, the CDR3 is TGCGCCAGCAGCCAACCCCGGGGGGCGCGACCAACTGGCGGCAATCAGCCCCAGCATTTT. Translated, it gives CASSQPRGARPTGGNQPQHF.

In this sample, this clone turned up a few times. The junction shows a germline mismatch at one end, possibly a read error. Here the CDR3 reads CASSQWTGPYGEQYF. CDR3 in DNA: TGTGCTAGCAGCCAGTGGACAGGCCCATACGGGGAGCAGTACTTC. The J gene is TRBJ2-7, the V gene TRBV7-7; 7 bases are a match to TRBD1. Germline values: CDR1 SSHAT, CDR2 FNYEAQ (reference sequence). This CDR3 is built from 15 residues.

This clone was counted ten times or more. DNA of the CDR3: TGTGCCAGCGGCGCATTGGGGCAGGGGCTAAGGACTGAAGCTTTCTTT. Amino acids: CASGALGQGLRTEAFF. This rearrangement joins TRBV7-2 to TRBJ1-1, with D tentatively TRBD1 (6 bases). V was trimmed by 8 bases and J by 5 bases, leaving 24 bases between them. This CDR3 is built from 16 residues. Germline CDR1 is SGHTA and CDR2 is FQGNSA.

This clone was seen only a few times. The chain links TRBV9 to TRBJ2-7, with 8 bases that match TRBD2. The V gene's germline CDR1 is SGDLS and CDR2 YYNGEE. V gave up 0 bases and J gave up 5 bases; unmatched junction bases: 7. The CDR3 sequence is 15 residues long. The CDR3 coding sequence is TGTGCCAGCAGCGTAGATGGTAGCGGGGACCACGAGCAGTACTTC. It translates to CASSVDGSGDHEQYF.

V usage is TRBV5-4 and J usage is TRBJ2-5, with 7 bases fitting TRBD1. V lost 0 bases, J lost 5 bases, and 7 bases stayed unmatched. There are 15 residues in the CDR3. The germline CDR1 and CDR2 sequences are SGHNT and YYREEE (reference sequence). CDR3 protein: CASSLGQGVVETQYF. As DNA, the CDR3 is TGTGCCAGCAGCTTGGGACAGGGTGTCGTCGAGACCCAGTACTTC.

This clone was seen more than once but under ten times. The V call is TRBV19, the J call TRBJ2-7; TRBD1 matches at 10 bases. This CDR3 is 14 amino acids long. V shed 6 bases and J 5 bases; nucleotides not matched to a gene: 7. CDR1 is LNHDA, CDR2 SQIVND, per germline (reference sequence). CDR3 sequence (DNA): TGTGCCAGTAGGAACCGGGACAGGGGCCACGAGCAGTACTTC. Its protein is CASRNRDRGHEQYF.

The DNA of the CDR3 is TGTGCCAGCAGCGTAAGTGGCATCACAGATACGCAGTATTTT. Protein: CASSVSGITDTQYF. This rearrangement joins TRBV9 to TRBJ2-3; no definite D call. Trimming took 1 base from V and 2 from J, leaving 8 bases between them. Germline V CDR1 and CDR2: SGDLS, YYNGEE. CDR3 length: 14 residues.

The CDR3 reads CASSEDVTATNEKLFF. The CDR3 region has the DNA TGTGCCAGCAGTGAAGATGTAACAGCAACTAATGAAAAACTGTTTTTT. The V and J genes are TRBV6-1 and TRBJ1-4; no firm D call. Trimming cost V 1 base and J 0 bases, with 9 bases left between them. The CDR3 consists of 16 residues. The germline V gene has CDR1 MNHNS and CDR2 SASEGT.

The chain joins TRBV9 to TRBJ2-3; 13 nucleotides match TRBD2. V lost 5 bases, J lost 5 bases, and 8 bases stayed unmatched. CDR3 length: 16 residues. Germline CDR1 reads SGDLS; CDR2 reads YYNGEE. Here the CDR3 DNA reads TGTGCCAGCAGACCTACTAGCGGGAGGGCCATAGATACGCAGTATTTT. Translation: CASRPTSGRAIDTQYF.

The table lists this clone with a few counts. The gene calls are TRBV27 and TRBJ2-7; 7 bases fit TRBD2. Germline V CDR1 and CDR2: MNHEY, SMNVEV (reference sequence). The CDR3 extends over 17 amino acids. With V trimmed by 5 bases and J by 4 bases, 17 bases remained unmatched. The DNA of the CDR3 is TGTGCCAGCAGTGCCCTCTTCGGTGGGAGGGTCCTTTACGAGCAGTACTTC. As protein: CASSALFGGRVLYEQYF.

The chain joins TRBV13 to TRBJ2-3; D may be TRBD2 (6 bases). The CDR3 is 13 amino acids. Germline V gives CDR1 PRHDT, CDR2 FYEKMQ (reference sequence). Trimming removed 4 bases at V and 8 bases at J, with 13 bases between. The DNA of the CDR3 is TGTGCCAGCAGCTCCCGGACTACCGGTACGCAGTATTTT. This encodes CASSSRTTGTQYF.

The chain employs TRBV30 and TRBJ1-5, with D uncertain. The CDR3 has 13 residues. The V end was cut by 1 base, the J end by 6 bases, with 10 bases between. Germline V CDR1 and CDR2: GTSNPN, SVGIG (reference sequence). CDR3: CAWSDGGGQPQHF. The CDR3 coding sequence is TGTGCCTGGAGTGATGGAGGAGGTCAGCCCCAGCATTTT.

The V and J genes are TRBV5-1 and TRBJ1-5; 8 nucleotides align to TRBD1. The germline CDR1 and CDR2 sequences are SGHRS and YFSETQ. The CDR3 runs 14 residues. The ends lost 4 bases at V and 7 bases at J; junction bases unmatched: 7. CDR3 region: CASSVTGAGQPQHF. The CDR3 DNA reads TGCGCCAGCAGCGTGACAGGGGCCGGGCAGCCCCAGCATTTT.